The present T cell receptor (beta chain) was sequenced within a study of T cells in Graves' hyperthyroidism and ophthalmopathy. Regions amplified from RNA transcripts were the TCR beta CDR3 regions. A first-round RT-PCR of the TCR CDR3 used the HTBI primer set. TCRdb used MiXCR to reprocess the multiplex PCR reads, holding one entry per CDR3 protein. In the table there are some 350,000 distinct CDR3 sequences, 12% to 15% of which are singletons. For this clonotype: Its antigen is currently unknown.

Study-wide results and limits: Blood shared most expanded thyroid clonotypes above 0.001.

Each ophthalmopathy patient scored at least 3 on the Clinical Activity Score and at least 4 on NOSPECS grade, with duration under 3 months. Uncontrolled infection, other autoimmune disease, pregnancy or lactation barred patients from enrollment. Diagnosing involved the use of clinical symptoms, serum thyroxine and TRAb, thyroid ultrasound and orbital computed tomography. The receptor's source is a woman aged 60-70 years with Graves' ophthalmopathy. Sequenced material: blood.

CDR3: CASSSLTSGYYTGELFF. The CDR3 DNA sequence: TGTGCCAGTAGCTCACTCACTAGCGGATACTACACCGGGGAGCTGTTTTTT. The chain links TRBV19 to TRBJ2-2, with 8 bases lining up with TRBD2. Trimming cost V 6 bases and J 3 bases; bases outside gene matches: 12. The CDR3 has 17 residues. Germline V lookup: CDR1 LNHDA, CDR2 SQIVND (reference sequence).